The T cell receptor beta chain under discussion was sequenced for a study of HIV-infected children after antiretroviral therapy interruption. About the research overall: Children were on planned treatment interruption or continuous treatment. General observations from the study: After treatment interruption started, naive CD4+ CDR3 overlap across time points dropped.

Germline V gene data show CDR1 as DFQATT and CDR2 as SNEGSKA (reference sequence). This CDR3 spans 14 amino acids. The germline V and J ends were trimmed by 0 bases and 6 bases, with 14 bases remaining between them. A 3' RACE protocol on RNA, with unique molecular identifiers, produced the TCR library. MiXCR, applied by TCRdb to the 3' RACE reads, yields one record per CDR3 protein. This sample has some 15,000 distinct CDR3 sequences, with 3% to 3.5% found just once. This clonotype was seen many times. Its antigen remains unidentified. Regarding treatment: PENTA 11 planned treatment interruption arm or continuous ART arm.

The receptor was derived from a child under 18 with HIV. The source was CD45RA+ CD4+ T cells from PBMCs, collected from a donor given antiretroviral therapy, either interrupted or continuous. The subset is: naive CD4+ CD45RA+ CD45RO- T cells. J is TRBJ1-2 and V is TRBV20-1, with a possible D match to TRBD1 (6 bases). This chain's CDR3 is CSARDPLTGHGYTF. DNA for the CDR3: TGCAGTGCTAGAGATCCCCTGACAGGCCATGGCTACACCTTC.